The sequence of this T cell receptor (beta chain) was determined in a study of cytomegalovirus exposure and HLA in healthy donors. The wider study: The approximately 120 validation repertoires matched the 666 first-cohort repertoires in platform, a later analysis reported. Notes on the study in general: Many donors carried some public TCRs, although rarity characterized most TCR sequences. With high specificity and sensitivity, the classifier reportedly diagnosed cytomegalovirus status. The study labeled fewer than 200 TCR beta chains cytomegalovirus-associated.

Assay used: immunoSEQ multiplex PCR; TCRdb lists only in-frame clones, some missing. Of roughly 100,000 clones in the sample, 86% were seen once. Trimming cost V 6 bases and J 1 base; bases outside gene matches: 8. Germline V gene lookup returns CDR1 SEHNR and CDR2 FQNEAQ (reference sequence). The CDR3 has 15 amino acids. With respect to this clone: Its specificity is unknown.

V and J are TRBV7-9 and TRBJ1-1; 7 bases line up with TRBD1. This TCR was sampled from a woman younger than 35 in good health and CMV-seropositive. Sequencing was performed on PBMCs. The CDR3 loop reads CASRAEQGRNTEAFF. In DNA, the CDR3 is TGTGCCAGCAGAGCTGAACAGGGGCGGAACACTGAAGCTTTCTTT.